These 18 T cell receptor beta chains were all obtained from the same sample, sequenced in a study of T cells in Graves' hyperthyroidism and ophthalmopathy. RNA transcripts were the template for amplifying TCR beta CDR3 regions. HTBI primers drove first-round RT-PCR of the TCR CDR3. MiXCR was run by TCRdb on the multiplex PCR reads, yielding one entry per CDR3 protein. Of 600,000 or so distinct CDR3 sequences detected, 46% appear once; the ten largest clones hold just over 8%. Sequencing used peripheral blood or thyroid tissue (not recorded which). These receptors were taken from a woman between 18 and 29 years old with Graves' hyperthyroidism.

The chain links TRBV7-2 to TRBJ1-1; 8 bases align to TRBD1. V lost 4 bases and J lost 0; bases outside the gene matches: 4. CDR1 is SGHTA and CDR2 is FQGNSA in the germline V gene. This CDR3 region has 15 residues. CDR3 sequence reads: CASSSIQGVNTEAFF. CDR3 coding DNA: TGTGCCAGCAGCTCGATACAGGGGGTGAACACTGAAGCTTTCTTT.

The chain has TRBV20-1 and TRBJ1-1; D not resolved. The germline V and J ends were trimmed by 3 bases and 6 bases, with 17 bases remaining between them. Per germline, CDR1 DFQATT and CDR2 SNEGSKA (reference sequence). This CDR3 is 14 amino acids long. DNA of the CDR3: TGCAGTGCTAGCCCGGGTCGCGGTACCCCTGAAGCTTTCTTT. Translating gives CSASPGRGTPEAFF.

The chain couples TRBV29-1 to TRBJ2-5; D remains unclear. CDR1 SQVTM and CDR2 ANQGSEA come from the germline V gene. The CDR3 totals 10 residues. The CDR3 sequence: CRHSQETQYF. The CDR3 coding sequence is TGCAGGCACAGCCAAGAGACCCAGTACTTC.

This clonotype was counted at least ten times. The V and J genes are TRBV2 and TRBJ1-1, with no clear D. CDR3 length equals 14 residues. With 8 bases removed from V and 5 bases from J, the gap between germline ends came to 18 bases. Germline V CDR1 and CDR2: SNHLY, FYNNEI. The CDR3 bases are TGTGCCAGCGGAGGCCGGGTCGTAGAGACTGAAGCTTTCTTT. It is translated as CASGGRVVETEAFF.

CDR3 in amino acids: CASKWEGKYSPLHF. CDR3 nucleotides: TGTGCCAGCAAGTGGGAGGGGAAGTATTCACCCCTCCACTTT. The chain links TRBV2 to TRBJ1-6, with D maybe TRBD1 (5 bases). The CDR3 is 14 amino acids. The V and J ends lost 7 bases and 8 bases respectively, with 15 bases between them. Germline V gene data show CDR1 as SNHLY and CDR2 as FYNNEI.

This sequence joins TRBV19 and TRBJ2-7, with 7 bases matching TRBD2. This CDR3 is 13 amino acids long. The trim removed 5 bases at V and 3 bases at J, leaving 4 bases unmatched. Germline loops: CDR1 LNHDA, CDR2 SQIVND (reference sequence). CDR3 sequence (DNA): TGTGCCAGTAGTTTGGGACTATTCTACGAGCAGTACTTC. This translates into CASSLGLFYEQYF.

The rearrangement links TRBV2 to TRBJ2-7, with 8 bases identical to TRBD2. CDR1 is SNHLY and CDR2 is FYNNEI in the germline V gene. The length of the CDR3 is 14 residues. V lost 5 bases and J lost 3; bases outside the gene matches: 6. The CDR3 bases are TGTGCCAGCAGTCCTTCGGGGGGGAACTACGAGCAGTACTTC. This translates into CASSPSGGNYEQYF.

V gene TRBV2 combines with J gene TRBJ1-2; no clear D gene. CDR3 length: 12 residues. CDR1 and CDR2 from the germline V gene are SNHLY and FYNNEI. Between the trimmed V and J ends, which lost 1 base and 6 bases, there was a span of 6 bases. CDR3: CASSEGSDGYTF. The CDR3 nucleotides are TGTGCCAGCAGTGAAGGCAGCGATGGCTACACCTTC.

This CDR3 reads CASWRGTGELFF. CDR3 bases: TGTGCCAGCTGGAGGGGCACCGGGGAGCTGTTTTTT. This sequence joins TRBV10-3 and TRBJ2-2, with D possibly TRBD2 on 6 matching bases. Trimming cost V 10 bases and J 4 bases, with 10 bases left between them. CDR1 is ENHRY and CDR2 is SYGVKD in the germline V gene. The CDR3 runs to 12 residues.

The genes are TRBV7-2 and TRBJ1-5; D remains ambiguous. Trimming shortened V by 6 bases and J by 4 bases, and 13 bases separated the two germline ends. Germline loops: CDR1 SGHTA, CDR2 FQGNSA. The CDR3 has 14 amino acids. This CDR3 is CASSCGGPNQPQHF. DNA for the CDR3: TGTGCCAGCAGTTGCGGAGGTCCGAATCAGCCCCAGCATTTT.

This clonotype was seen a few times. The rearrangement joins TRBV5-1 to TRBJ1-6; 8 bases line up with TRBD1. V shed 4 bases, J shed 8 bases, and the junction held 8 bases outside the gene matches. Germline assignment: CDR1 SGHRS and CDR2 YFSETQ. The CDR3 contains 15 residues. In DNA form, the CDR3 reads TGCGCCAGCAGCACAGGACAGGGAATTTATTCACCCCTCCACTTT. It specifies CASSTGQGIYSPLHF.

The chain uses TRBV7-8 and TRBJ2-2, with 10 bases identical to TRBD2. The CDR3 runs 14 residues. Germline values: CDR1 SGHVS, CDR2 FQNEAQ. J lost 4 bases, V lost 7 bases, and 3 bases had no gene match. In DNA, the CDR3 is TGTGCCAGCAAGCGGGAGGGCTCCACCGGGGAGCTGTTTTTT. Its translation is CASKREGSTGELFF.

About this clonotype: It may be a read error: a sequence one base away is much more abundant. The gene calls are TRBV10-3 and TRBJ2-7; either TRBD1 or TRBD2 may supply D (6 bases each). V dropped 2 bases and J dropped 2 bases, with 13 bases sitting between them. CDR1 and CDR2 from the germline V gene are ENHRY and SYGVKD. The CDR3 extends over 15 amino acids. This chain's CDR3 is CAISEPEGVTYEQYF. CDR3 coding DNA: TGTGCCATCAGTGAGCCGGAGGGGGTGACCTACGAGCAGTACTTC.

The chain employs TRBV10-3 and TRBJ2-5, with 8 bases that match TRBD1. The CDR3 covers 15 residues. V was clipped by 4 bases and J by 3 bases; unmatched bases: 7. CDR1 is ENHRY, CDR2 SYGVKD, per germline. The CDR3 spells CAISADRVGEETQYF. The CDR3 coding sequence is TGTGCCATCAGTGCGGACAGGGTCGGGGAAGAGACCCAGTACTTC.

This clonotype turned up a few times. The rearrangement uses TRBV7-3 and TRBJ1-1; TRBD1 matches at 9 bases. The J segment lost 11 bases and the V segment lost 4 bases, leaving 5 bases of the junction unmatched. CDR3 length equals 12 residues. The germline gives CDR1 SGHTA, CDR2 FQGTGA. CDR3 sequence (DNA): TGTGCCAGCAGCTCCGGGACAGGGATGGCTTTCTTT. Residues: CASSSGTGMAFF.

For the CDR3, the DNA is TGCAGTGCTACACAATTGGGCAACCCGGCGGACTATGGCTACACCTTC. Translated: CSATQLGNPADYGYTF. The chain is built from TRBV20-1 and TRBJ1-2; D is unclear. The CDR3 runs to 16 residues. V was cut by 4 bases and J by 3 bases, with 21 bases left in between. Looked up from germline, CDR1 is DFQATT and CDR2 is SNEGSKA (reference sequence).

The chain couples TRBV19 to TRBJ2-7; D remains unclear. Trimming took 5 bases from V and 1 from J, leaving 9 bases between them. The CDR3 extends over 13 amino acids. The germline gives CDR1 LNHDA, CDR2 SQIVND (reference sequence). CDR3 sequence (DNA): TGTGCCAGTAGTTACGCAGAATCCTACGAGCAGTACTTC. It yields the protein CASSYAESYEQYF.

This clonotype was counted at least ten times. V gene TRBV20-1 combines with J gene TRBJ1-5; 9 bases agree with TRBD1. The trim removed 3 bases at V and 4 bases at J, leaving 1 base unmatched. The length of the CDR3 is 13 residues. CDR1 is DFQATT and CDR2 is SNEGSKA in the germline V gene (reference sequence). CDR3 sequence (DNA): TGCAGTGCTAGTGGACAGGGGAATCAGCCCCAGCATTTT. Amino acids: CSASGQGNQPQHF.